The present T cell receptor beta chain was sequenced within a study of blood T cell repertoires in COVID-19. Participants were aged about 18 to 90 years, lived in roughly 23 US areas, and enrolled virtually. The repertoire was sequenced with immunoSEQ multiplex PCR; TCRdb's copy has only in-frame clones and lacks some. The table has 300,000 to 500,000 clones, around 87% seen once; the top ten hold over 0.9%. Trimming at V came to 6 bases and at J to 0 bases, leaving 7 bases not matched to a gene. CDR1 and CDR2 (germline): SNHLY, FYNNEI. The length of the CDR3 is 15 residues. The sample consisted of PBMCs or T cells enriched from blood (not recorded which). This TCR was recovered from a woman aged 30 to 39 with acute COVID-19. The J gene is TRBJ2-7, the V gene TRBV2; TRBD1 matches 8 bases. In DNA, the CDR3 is TGTGCCAGCAGAAGGACAGGGTTCAGCTCCTACGAGCAGTACTTC. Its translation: CASRRTGFSSYEQYF.